Included here is one TCR beta chain sequence, with context. The assay was immunoSEQ multiplex PCR, and TCRdb's table has in-frame clones only and misses some. The sample has about 140,000 clones, 88% seen once. These data originate in a study of control samples from healthy donors and cancer patients. This CDR3 comprises 13 residues. CDR1 SEHNR and CDR2 FQNEAQ come from the germline V gene (reference sequence). V was clipped by 1 base and J by 5 bases, with 6 bases between them. Sequenced material: blood. The origin of this receptor is a woman aged 25 to 39 in good health. This rearrangement joins TRBV7-9 to TRBJ1-5; D is unresolved. CDR3 residues: CASSLEFDQPQHF. CDR3 nucleotide sequence: TGTGCCAGCAGCTTAGAGTTTGATCAGCCCCAGCATTTT.